This T cell receptor (beta chain) is from a study of spatial heterogeneity in lung cancer. CDR1 and CDR2 (germline): SGHAT, FQNNGV. The CDR3 covers 14 residues. V gave up 2 bases and J gave up 7 bases, with 12 bases separating them. Time point meaning: sample taken at primary tumor resection. There were some 76 donors, all of them untreated patients with early-stage non-small cell lung cancer. By its share, this clonotype is medium-sized. Its antigen remains unknown. Study results and limitations: Tumor mutation counts were tracked by expanded intratumoral alpha and beta TCR counts.

TCRdb analysed the 5' RACE reads with MiXCR anew, one entry per CDR3 protein. This table has around 10,000 distinct CDR3 sequences, 6% to 6.5% appearing once. The chain carries TRBV11-2 and TRBJ2-1; D is ambiguous. This material consisted of lung tumor tissue, taken at surgery. The sequence came from a female donor with early-stage non-small cell lung cancer. In DNA, the CDR3 is TGTGCCAGCAGCTTACTACGCAACCGGAATGAGCAGTTCTTC. Protein: CASSLLRNRNEQFF.